This is a list of T cell receptor beta chains from one sample in a study of blood T cell repertoires in COVID-19. Generated by immunoSEQ multiplex PCR, the TCRdb table keeps only in-frame clones and is missing some. The sample carries some 17,000 clones, around 77% recorded once. Specimen: peripheral blood. The receptors originated from a man aged 65 to 85 with COVID-19, enrolled during active disease. Each CDR3 is given with its conserved first and last residue. The D gene is left open where the match is weak. Not every row has a clone size; where given, it reads once, few, many or a size class.

clone size: .; J gene: TRBJ2-3; D gene: TRBD1; V gene: TRBV11-3; CDR3 DNA: TGTGCCAGCAGCCCAGGGGGCAGTAGCACAGATACGCAGTATTTT; CDR3 protein: CASSPGGSSTDTQYF
clone size: few; J gene: TRBJ1-6; D gene: .; V gene: TRBV7-3; CDR3 DNA: TGTGCCAGCAGCTGGGGGGAGGATTCACCCCTCCACTTT; CDR3 protein: CASSWGEDSPLHF
clone size: .; J gene: TRBJ2-7; D gene: TRBD2; V gene: TRBV5-1; CDR3 DNA: TGCGCCAGCAGCTTGGGACTAGCGGGGGGACTCCTTTACGAGCAGTACTTC; CDR3 protein: CASSLGLAGGLLYEQYF
clone size: .; J gene: TRBJ2-7; D gene: TRBD2; V gene: TRBV7-9; CDR3 DNA: TGTGCCAGCAACGGACTAGCGGGCTCCTACGAGCAGTACTTC; CDR3 protein: CASNGLAGSYEQYF
clone size: few; J gene: TRBJ1-1; D gene: .; V gene: TRBV2; CDR3 DNA: TGTGCCAGCAGTGAAACCCCCAGGATACTGAACACTGAAGCTTTCTTT; CDR3 protein: CASSETPRILNTEAFF
clone size: few; J gene: TRBJ1-2; D gene: .; V gene: TRBV4-3; CDR3 DNA: TGCGCCAGCAGCCAAAAGGGTGGGGGAGGTGGCGGCTACACCTTC; CDR3 protein: CASSQKGGGGGGYTF
clone size: .; J gene: TRBJ2-7; D gene: .; V gene: TRBV12-3/TRBV12-4; CDR3 DNA: TGTGCCAGCAGTCCTGGGAGGAACTACGAGCAGTACTTC; CDR3 protein: CASSPGRNYEQYF
clone size: .; J gene: TRBJ2-1; D gene: TRBD2; V gene: TRBV12-5; CDR3 DNA: TGTGCTAGTGGTTCCCGTGATGGCGGGAGGGCCCTAGGGCAGTTCTTC; CDR3 protein: CASGSRDGGRALGQFF
clone size: .; J gene: TRBJ1-2; D gene: .; V gene: TRBV25-1; CDR3 DNA: TGTGCCAGCAGTGTAGGGCAGGGCTATGGCTACACCTTC; CDR3 protein: CASSVGQGYGYTF
clone size: .; J gene: TRBJ1-3; D gene: .; V gene: TRBV19; CDR3 DNA: TGTGCCAGCATCGGAAACACCATATATTTT; CDR3 protein: CASIGNTIYF
clone size: few; J gene: TRBJ2-2; D gene: TRBD1; V gene: TRBV7-3; CDR3 DNA: TGTGCCAGCAGCTTGGGACAGGCCGTCCCCGGGGAGCTGTTTTTT; CDR3 protein: CASSLGQAVPGELFF
clone size: .; J gene: TRBJ1-3; D gene: .; V gene: TRBV13; CDR3 DNA: TGTGCCAGCAGCCATCAGGGATTAAACACCATATATTTT; CDR3 protein: CASSHQGLNTIYF
clone size: .; J gene: TRBJ1-2; D gene: .; V gene: TRBV3-1/TRBV3-2; CDR3 DNA: TGTGCCAGCAGCCTCCGGAGTCTCGGCGACGGCTACACCTTC; CDR3 protein: CASSLRSLGDGYTF
clone size: .; J gene: TRBJ1-1; D gene: TRBD1; V gene: TRBV7-6; CDR3 DNA: TGTGCCAGCAGCTTAGGGGACAGGGTTATCGCCACTGAAGCTTTCTTT; CDR3 protein: CASSLGDRVIATEAFF
clone size: .; J gene: TRBJ2-7; D gene: TRBD2; V gene: TRBV3-1/TRBV3-2; CDR3 DNA: TGTGCCAGCAGCCAAGGGGGACTAGCGGGGATCTACGAGCAGTACTTC; CDR3 protein: CASSQGGLAGIYEQYF
clone size: .; J gene: TRBJ1-2; D gene: TRBD1; V gene: TRBV5-1; CDR3 DNA: TGCGCCAGCAGCAACCCCGGGACAGGGCCCCTGAGGGGCTACACCTTC; CDR3 protein: CASSNPGTGPLRGYTF
clone size: medium-sized; J gene: TRBJ2-7; D gene: TRBD2; V gene: TRBV18; CDR3 DNA: TGTGCCAGCTCACCCCTACTAGCGGGGGAGGAGTACTTC; CDR3 protein: CASSPLLAGEEYF
clone size: .; J gene: TRBJ1-1; D gene: TRBD1; V gene: TRBV4-1; CDR3 DNA: TGCGCCAGCAGCCACCCTGGGGACAGTGAAGCTTTCTTT; CDR3 protein: CASSHPGDSEAFF
clone size: .; J gene: TRBJ1-5; D gene: TRBD1; V gene: TRBV6-2/TRBV6-3; CDR3 DNA: TGTGCCAGCAGTTACTCCGGGACAGGGAGGCCCCAGCATTTT; CDR3 protein: CASSYSGTGRPQHF
clone size: once; J gene: TRBJ1-4; D gene: TRBD1; V gene: TRBV7-3; CDR3 DNA: TGTGCCAGCAGAACCAAAGTTAGGGACAGACACTATCTTGAAAAACTGTTTTTT; CDR3 protein: CASRTKVRDRHYLEKLFF
clone size: few; J gene: TRBJ2-2; D gene: TRBD2; V gene: TRBV3-1/TRBV3-2; CDR3 DNA: TGTGCCAGCAGCCTTCCGGGACTAGCGGGGGCCCCGAACACCGGGGAGCTGTTTTTT; CDR3 protein: CASSLPGLAGAPNTGELFF
clone size: .; J gene: TRBJ1-4; D gene: .; V gene: TRBV12-3/TRBV12-4; CDR3 DNA: TGTGCCAGCAGCTCAAATGGCGAAAAACTGTTTTTT; CDR3 protein: CASSSNGEKLFF